What follows are 20 T cell receptor beta chains derived from one specimen sequenced in a study of shared clonotypes between healthy human individuals. Repertoires were generated with immunoSEQ multiplex PCR, while TCRdb's copy carries only in-frame clones and drops some. The sample yields hundreds of thousands of clones, 55% to 75% seen once. Sequenced sample: memory CD4+ T cells sorted from blood. Subset meaning: CD45RA-negative fraction. These receptors all come from a woman aged 25-40 years in good health.

This chain joins TRBV15 and TRBJ1-2; D is undetermined. CDR1 is LNHNV, CDR2 YYDKDF, per germline (reference sequence). V lost 1 base, J lost 2 bases, and 14 bases lay in between. The CDR3 spans 16 residues. The DNA of the CDR3 is TGTGCCACCAGCAGAGTTCCCGAGACGGCAAACTATGGCTACACCTTC. Translated, it gives CATSRVPETANYGYTF.

V and J are TRBV28 and TRBJ2-5; D possibly uses TRBD1 or TRBD2 (6 bases each). The CDR3 extends over 15 amino acids. CDR1 MDHEN and CDR2 SYDVKM come from the germline V gene. Trimming cost V 3 bases and J 7 bases, with 18 bases left between them. The CDR3 DNA sequence: TGTGCCAGCAGTTTTCCGACTTCGGGGGCCGGGACCCAGTACTTC. Translated, it gives CASSFPTSGAGTQYF.

The DNA of the CDR3 is TGTGCCAGCACCCCTACTAGCGGGAGGCACCCTAGGGAGACCCAGTACTTC. Translating it yields CASTPTSGRHPRETQYF. The rearrangement links TRBV25-1 to TRBJ2-5; 12 bases line up with TRBD2. CDR1 is MGHDK and CDR2 is SYGVNS in the germline V gene. This CDR3 has 17 amino acids. Germline trimming cut 7 bases from V and 5 bases from J; bases unmatched to any gene: 14.

This clone has more than one count but fewer than ten. One junction end disagrees with the germline gene, perhaps due to a read error. This rearrangement joins TRBV18 to TRBJ2-2; D unclear. There are 16 residues in the CDR3. Germline V CDR1 and CDR2: KGHSH, LQKENI. CDR3 amino acids: CASSPPSVGLAGELFF. The CDR3 DNA reads TGTGCCAGCTCACCACCGAGTGTAGGGCTCGCCGGTGAGCTGTTTTTT.

Concerning this clone: A much larger clone lies one base from this, so it may be a read error. The chain carries TRBV5-4 and TRBJ2-3, with D maybe TRBD2 (6 bases). CDR1 and CDR2 from the germline V gene are SGHNT and YYREEE (reference sequence). Trimming left V 4 bases short and J 0 bases short, with 9 bases between. The CDR3 covers 14 residues. The CDR3: CASSVGTSTDTQYF. The DNA of the CDR3 is TGTGCCAGCAGCGTCGGGACTAGCACAGATACGCAGTATTTT.

The chain carries TRBV9 and TRBJ2-1; 12 nucleotides line up with TRBD2. Germline V lookup: CDR1 SGDLS, CDR2 YYNGEE. The junction had 5 bases not matched to a gene; V was cut back by 4 bases and J by 6 bases. The CDR3 runs 15 residues. CDR3 sequence reads: CASSLLAGGSNEQFF. The CDR3 region has the DNA TGTGCCAGCAGCTTACTAGCGGGAGGTAGCAATGAGCAGTTCTTC.

The chain is built from TRBV7-9 and TRBJ2-3, with D possibly TRBD2 on 5 matching bases. The CDR3 has 14 amino acids. Trimming stripped 6 bases from V and 4 bases from J, with 14 bases between. CDR1 and CDR2 (germline): SEHNR, FQNEAQ (reference sequence). DNA of the CDR3: TGTGCCAGCAGGGCGGGTCTACGGCCAGATACGCAGTATTTT. Protein product: CASRAGLRPDTQYF.

The chain has TRBV5-1 and TRBJ2-7; TRBD1 aligns across 10 bases. The germline V gene encodes CDR1 SGHRS and CDR2 YFSETQ. V lost 5 bases to trimming and J lost 4 bases; unmatched junction nucleotides: 6. The CDR3 runs to 14 residues. This CDR3 reads CASRFRDRGYEQYF. The CDR3 coding sequence is TGCGCCAGCAGATTCCGGGACAGGGGATACGAGCAGTACTTC.

This clone showed up just once. The same CDR3 is also encoded by other DNA sequences in this sample. This chain uses TRBV20-1 with TRBJ1-1; unclear D gene. The germline V and J ends were trimmed by 3 bases and 6 bases, with 8 bases remaining between them. This CDR3 is 11 amino acids long. Germline CDR1 and CDR2: DFQATT and SNEGSKA (reference sequence). The CDR3 DNA reads as TGCAGTGCTAGGGCAGATTCTGAAGCTTTCTTT. Translation gives CSARADSEAFF.

The chain couples TRBV5-1 to TRBJ2-7, with TRBD1 matching 11 bases. The CDR3 sequence is 13 residues long. Germline loops: CDR1 SGHRS, CDR2 YFSETQ. Trimming at V came to 7 bases and at J to 2 bases, leaving 2 bases not matched to a gene. CDR3 in amino acids: CASRTGGTYEQYF. As DNA, the CDR3 is TGCGCCAGCCGGACAGGGGGCACCTACGAGCAGTACTTC.

The chain has TRBV7-9 and TRBJ2-6; D is ambiguous. The germline V and J ends were trimmed by 5 bases and 0 bases, with 5 bases remaining between them. Germline-derived CDR1 and CDR2 are SEHNR and FQNEAQ (reference sequence). The CDR3 runs to 14 residues. As DNA, the CDR3 is TGTGCCAGCAGCCGCCCCTCTGGGGCCAACGTCCTGACTTTC. This gives the protein CASSRPSGANVLTF.

J is TRBJ2-2 and V is TRBV6-5; 8 nucleotides line up with TRBD1. The germline V gene has CDR1 MNHEY and CDR2 SVGAGI. The CDR3 covers 15 residues. With V trimmed by 6 bases and J by 5 bases, 8 bases remained unmatched. In DNA form, the CDR3 reads TGTGCCAGCAGACTGGGACAGGCGGGTACCGGGGAGCTGTTTTTT. This sequence encodes CASRLGQAGTGELFF.

The chain uses TRBV11-2 and TRBJ1-2, with D unclear. CDR1 is SGHAT and CDR2 is FQNNGV in the germline V gene. This CDR3 region has 13 residues. Trimming pared 6 bases from V and 2 bases from J, leaving 10 bases between. The CDR3 loop is CASRTNSNYGYTF. The CDR3 coding sequence is TGTGCCAGCAGGACCAACAGCAACTATGGCTACACCTTC.

Points on this clone: This likely comes from a read error, as the CDR3 has no conserved phenylalanine or tryptophan at its end. The DNA is left out, because the CDR3 cannot be placed on it with certainty; the CDR3 is given as TCRdb lists it. The V and J genes are TRBV7-8 and TRBJ2-7; no check of the table's D call, TRBD1, against the DNA was made. The CDR3 region is 15 residues in length, termini included. The V gene's germline CDR1 is SGHVS and CDR2 FQNEAQ. This CDR3 reads CASSLATGTGIFREL.

The chain recombines TRBV7-2 with TRBJ2-7; tentative D call: TRBD2 (6 bases). The CDR3 length is 11 residues. Trimming took 6 bases from V and 6 from J, leaving 9 bases between them. Looked up from germline, CDR1 is SGHTA and CDR2 is FQGNSA. Here the CDR3 reads CASRGLPEQYF. The CDR3 nucleotides read TGTGCCAGCAGGGGACTCCCCGAGCAGTACTTC.

This chain joins TRBV18 and TRBJ2-1; D is unclear. V was trimmed by 5 bases and J by 6 bases, leaving 11 bases between them. Looked up from germline, CDR1 is KGHSH and CDR2 is LQKENI. This CDR3 comprises 13 residues. Written as DNA, the CDR3 is TGTGCCAGCTCATCCGAAGGACGCAATGAGCAGTTCTTC. Its translation: CASSSEGRNEQFF.

This clone appeared once. The V call is TRBV10-2, the J call TRBJ2-7; the D is unclear. The CDR3 has 16 residues. Germline V gene sequence: CDR1 WSHSY, CDR2 SAAADI. The ends were cut back, 3 bases at V and 1 base at J, with 16 bases in the middle. The CDR3 DNA is TGCGCCAGCAGTGACTTTTTAACAGCTTTTTCCTACGAGCAGTACTTC. It encodes CASSDFLTAFSYEQYF.

This clone was counted only a few times. This chain uses TRBV6-5 with TRBJ1-1; D is perhaps TRBD1 (5 bases). Per the germline V gene, CDR1 is MNHEY and CDR2 is SVGAGI. The V gene lost 7 bases and the J gene lost 1 base, with 7 bases spanning the gap. The CDR3 length is 12 residues. The CDR3 nucleotides are TGTGCCAGCACCGGACAGAACACTGAAGCTTTCTTT. It encodes CASTGQNTEAFF.

J is TRBJ2-7 and V is TRBV13, with D perhaps matching TRBD2 (5 bases). The CDR3 contains 12 residues. The germline V and J ends were trimmed by 4 bases and 4 bases, with 8 bases remaining between them. Germline-derived CDR1 and CDR2 are PRHDT and FYEKMQ (reference sequence). CDR3 nucleotide sequence: TGTGCCAGCAGCTCGCGAGGGTACGAGCAGTACTTC. Amino acids: CASSSRGYEQYF.

The table lists this clone with a few counts. The V and J genes are TRBV7-6 and TRBJ2-2, with a tentative D call TRBD2 (7 bases). This CDR3 is 17 amino acids long. Germline-derived CDR1 and CDR2 are SGHVS and FNYEAQ. V lost 2 bases, J lost 7 bases, and 20 bases lay in between. CDR3: CASSLIGGATVGGELFF. The CDR3 nucleotides are TGTGCCAGCAGCTTAATAGGGGGGGCCACGGTCGGCGGGGAGCTGTTTTTT.